The following is a T cell receptor (beta chain) sequence with its context. This specimen comes from a study of blood T cell repertoires in COVID-19. Study background: The United States, Italy and Spain provided the acute and convalescent COVID-19 samples.

The repertoire was sequenced with immunoSEQ multiplex PCR; TCRdb's copy has only in-frame clones and lacks some. In the table there are around 310,000 clones, around nine tenths of which are singletons. The cohort comprised adults aged roughly 18 to 95 years residing in around 25 US areas. The sequenced material came from PBMCs or T cells enriched from blood (not recorded which). This sequence was found in a woman between 40 and 55 years old who had recovered from COVID-19.

CDR3 in amino acids: CASSFSSSGRAHGELFF. In nucleotides, the CDR3 is TGTGCCAGCAGTTTTTCGAGTAGCGGGAGGGCTCACGGGGAGCTGTTTTTT. This chain uses TRBV27 with TRBJ2-2, with TRBD2 matching 11 bases. V shed 3 bases and J 7 bases; nucleotides not matched to a gene: 10. CDR3 size: 17 residues. Germline V gene data show CDR1 as MNHEY and CDR2 as SMNVEV (reference sequence).